One sample yielded the 28 T cell receptor beta chains listed below, sequenced in a study of blood T cell repertoires in COVID-19. TCRdb keeps only in-frame clones here, not all; method: immunoSEQ multiplex PCR. The sample holds around 150,000 clones, 75% to 85% seen once. Sequencing used peripheral blood. These receptor sequences come from a woman in her 50s with acute or convalescent COVID-19.

The chain's CDR3 is CASSPGTGRTSPLHF. In DNA form, the CDR3 reads TGTGCCAGCAGCCCCGGGACAGGGCGGACTTCACCCCTCCACTTT. The V gene is TRBV21-1, the J gene TRBJ1-6; the table's TRBD1 call for D was not verified on the DNA. TRBV21-1 is a pseudogene locus. The CDR3 sequence is 15 residues long.

This clone was detected only a few times. This rearrangement joins TRBV7-2 to TRBJ1-5, with D uncertain. The CDR3 totals 13 residues. Trimming stripped 1 base from V and 5 bases from J, with 6 bases between. Germline-derived CDR1 and CDR2 are SGHTA and FQGNSA. DNA for the CDR3: TGTGCCAGCAGCTTAGGAGATCATCAGCCCCAGCATTTT. Protein: CASSLGDHQPQHF.

The V and J genes are TRBV7-9 and TRBJ2-3, with 13 bases identical to TRBD2. Trimming cost V 3 bases and J 3 bases; bases outside gene matches: 3. This CDR3 is 16 amino acids long. Per germline, CDR1 SEHNR and CDR2 FQNEAQ (reference sequence). The CDR3 region has the DNA TGTGCCAGCAGCTTGACTAGCGGGGGGCAGACAGATACGCAGTATTTT. Amino acids: CASSLTSGGQTDTQYF.

The chain employs TRBV5-6 and TRBJ1-1; TRBD1 is a possible D gene (5 bases). With 4 bases removed from V and 3 bases from J, the gap between germline ends came to 7 bases. Per germline, CDR1 SGHDT and CDR2 YYEEEE. This CDR3 has 12 amino acids. CDR3 amino acids: CASSIRDTEAFF. DNA of the CDR3: TGTGCCAGCAGCATCAGGGACACTGAAGCTTTCTTT.

The CDR3 coding sequence is TGTGCCAGCAGTTTATTAGGGGCTGAAGCTTTCTTT. Encoded protein: CASSLLGAEAFF. This chain connects TRBV12-3 or TRBV12-4 to TRBJ1-1; D may be TRBD1 (5 bases). Deletions cut 2 bases from V and 6 bases from J, with 7 bases between. There are 12 residues in the CDR3.

This clone was detected a few times. The V and J genes are TRBV3-1 (or the pseudogene TRBV3-2) and TRBJ2-6, with a weak D call TRBD1 (6 bases). Per germline, CDR1 LGHDT and CDR2 YNNKEL (reference sequence). Trimming shortened V by 3 bases and J by 5 bases, and 20 bases separated the two germline ends. The CDR3 consists of 18 residues. The CDR3 DNA sequence: TGTGCCAGCAGCCACGTATTACGGGACACTCGCTGGGCCAACGTCCTGACTTTC. Translating it yields CASSHVLRDTRWANVLTF.

This chain uses TRBV7-2 with TRBJ2-1, with 10 bases that match TRBD2. Germline values: CDR1 SGHTA, CDR2 FQGNSA. This CDR3 comprises 16 residues. The ends lost 2 bases at V and 7 bases at J; junction bases unmatched: 8. CDR3 in amino acids: CASSLPSASGGNEQFF. Here the CDR3 DNA reads TGTGCCAGCAGCTTACCGTCGGCTAGCGGGGGTAATGAGCAGTTCTTC.

The chain couples TRBV7-2 to TRBJ1-1; tentative D call: TRBD1 (6 bases). CDR1 and CDR2 (germline): SGHTA, FQGNSA. The V gene lost 7 bases and the J gene lost 6 bases, with 18 bases spanning the gap. CDR3 size: 14 residues. Here the CDR3 DNA reads TGTGCCAGCACCCCTAGGGGGTCTGTGGCTGAAGCTTTCTTT. Residues: CASTPRGSVAEAFF.

The chain employs TRBV6-5 and TRBJ1-3; 8 positions match TRBD1. Germline loops: CDR1 MNHEY, CDR2 SVGAGI. Trimming took 8 bases from V and 3 from J; bases not matched to a gene: 9. There are 15 residues in the CDR3. CDR3 loop: CASGQDRDYGNTIYF. CDR3 nucleotide sequence: TGTGCCAGCGGCCAGGACAGGGATTATGGAAACACCATATATTTT.

The chain recombines TRBV5-8 with TRBJ2-1; D call uncertain. This CDR3 region has 11 residues. Germline-derived CDR1 and CDR2 are SGHTS and YDEGEE. V was shortened by 7 bases and J by 9 bases, with 11 bases between the two germline ends. CDR3 protein: CASYSGGEQFF. In nucleotides, the CDR3 is TGTGCCAGCTATTCCGGTGGTGAGCAGTTCTTC.

This chain joins TRBV2 and TRBJ1-5; TRBD1 might be the D (6 bases). The CDR3 is made up of 15 amino acids. Trimming took off 4 bases at V and 4 bases at J, with 14 bases between the two ends. Per germline, CDR1 SNHLY and CDR2 FYNNEI. The CDR3 protein is CASSVGQALNQPQHF. CDR3 bases: TGTGCCAGCAGTGTGGGACAAGCATTAAATCAGCCCCAGCATTTT. The variable domain in full, completed from reference TRBV2 and TRBJ1-5, reads EPEVTQTPSHQVTQMGQEVILRCVPISNHLYFYWYRQILGQKVEFLVSFYNNEISEKSEIFDDQFSVERPDGSNFTLKIRSTKLEDSAMYFCASSVGQALNQPQHFGDGTRLSIL.

This chain links TRBV10-3 with TRBJ2-7, with 7 bases matching TRBD2. After removal of 4 bases from V and 5 bases from J, the junction contained 5 bases not matched to a gene. CDR1 is ENHRY and CDR2 is SYGVKD in the germline V gene. The CDR3 is 13 amino acids. The CDR3 loop is CAISGGGSNEQYF. In DNA, the CDR3 is TGTGCCATCAGTGGCGGGGGAAGCAACGAGCAGTACTTC.

This chain joins TRBV19 and TRBJ1-6; possibly TRBD1 for D (5 bases). V lost 3 bases to trimming and J lost 12 bases, with 21 bases between them. Looked up from germline, CDR1 is LNHDA and CDR2 is SQIVND (reference sequence). The CDR3 has 16 residues. Here the CDR3 reads CASSIMEGSGAEPLHF. The CDR3 nucleotides are TGTGCCAGTAGTATCATGGAGGGGTCGGGAGCGGAACCCCTCCACTTT.

The chain uses TRBV2 and TRBJ1-6; 7 bases fit TRBD1. Trimming took 3 bases from V and 5 from J; bases not matched to a gene: 7. The CDR3 loop spans 16 amino acids. The germline V gene encodes CDR1 SNHLY and CDR2 FYNNEI. The CDR3 is CASSEVLQGNNSPLHF. CDR3 bases: TGTGCCAGCAGTGAGGTACTACAGGGGAATAATTCACCCCTCCACTTT. The variable domain in full, with the rest retrieved from reference TRBV2 and TRBJ1-6, is EPEVTQTPSHQVTQMGQEVILRCVPISNHLYFYWYRQILGQKVEFLVSFYNNEISEKSEIFDDQFSVERPDGSNFTLKIRSTKLEDSAMYFCASSEVLQGNNSPLHFGNGTRLTVT.

The chain links TRBV21-1 to TRBJ1-4; TRBD1 is the table's D call, not checked against the DNA. TRBV21-1 is assigned pseudogene status. The CDR3 is 18 residues long. DNA of the CDR3: TGTGCCAGCAGTCAAACCTGGGACAGGGGGCATTACGGTGAAAAACTGTTTTTT. Amino acids: CASSQTWDRGHYGEKLFF.

This clone was recorded a few times. CDR3 coding DNA: TGTGCCAGCAGCGCAATGCGACAGGGGATAACTAATGAAAAACTGTTTTTT. Amino acids: CASSAMRQGITNEKLFF. V is TRBV6-2 or TRBV6-3 and J is TRBJ1-4; 8 bases are shared with TRBD1. CDR3 size: 17 residues. The germline V gene has CDR1 MNHEY and CDR2 SVGEGT. Trimming removed 6 bases from V and 1 base from J; junction bases left unmatched: 10.

This chain connects TRBV7-9 to TRBJ1-6; 7 bases are shared with TRBD1. The trim removed 3 bases at V and 7 bases at J, leaving 3 bases unmatched. The V gene's germline CDR1 is SEHNR and CDR2 FQNEAQ (reference sequence). This CDR3 is 14 amino acids long. CDR3 loop: CASSLGQRNSPLHF. The CDR3 DNA sequence: TGTGCCAGCAGCTTGGGACAGAGAAATTCACCCCTCCACTTT.

The chain carries TRBV9 and TRBJ1-1; D perhaps matches TRBD1 (6 bases). Germline-derived CDR1 and CDR2 are SGDLS and YYNGEE. This CDR3 is 14 amino acids long. With 2 bases removed from V and 4 bases from J, the gap between germline ends came to 12 bases. CDR3 in amino acids: CASSVGGAATEAFF. DNA for the CDR3: TGTGCCAGCAGCGTGGGGGGGGCAGCCACTGAAGCTTTCTTT.

V is TRBV9 and J is TRBJ1-4; 7 bases are a match to TRBD1. Per germline, CDR1 SGDLS and CDR2 YYNGEE. J gave up 3 bases and V 2 bases, and 4 bases lay outside the gene matches. The CDR3 consists of 15 residues. As DNA, the CDR3 is TGTGCCAGCAGCGTTACAGGGGTGGCTAATGAAAAACTGTTTTTT. It translates to CASSVTGVANEKLFF. The full variable domain, with the rest looked up from reference TRBV9 and TRBJ1-4, is DSGVTQTPKHLITATGQRVTLRCSPRSGDLSVYWYQQSLDQGLQFLIQYYNGEERAKGNILERFSAQQFPDLHSELNLSSLELGDSALYFCASSVTGVANEKLFFGSGTQLSVL.

In its sample, this clone was seen a few times. This chain connects TRBV5-6 to TRBJ2-3; 8 bases agree with TRBD2. V shed 0 bases and J 2 bases; nucleotides not matched to a gene: 2. Germline loops: CDR1 SGHDT, CDR2 YYEEEE. The CDR3 has 15 residues. The CDR3 sequence is CASSLVGLDTDTQYF. CDR3 nucleotides: TGTGCCAGCAGCTTGGTGGGACTAGACACAGATACGCAGTATTTT.

V and J are TRBV2 and TRBJ1-5; TRBD1 agrees at 11 bases. The CDR3 sequence is 16 residues long. With V trimmed by 5 bases and J by 2 bases, 5 bases remained unmatched. Germline V gene sequence: CDR1 SNHLY, CDR2 FYNNEI. The CDR3 bases are TGTGCCAGCAGTCGGGACAGGGGGGCCGGCAATCAGCCCCAGCATTTT. Amino acids: CASSRDRGAGNQPQHF.

The chain carries TRBV5-1 and TRBJ2-1; D call uncertain. In germline, CDR1 is SGHRS, CDR2 YFSETQ. This CDR3 comprises 14 residues. Trimming pared 2 bases from V and 3 bases from J, leaving 9 bases between. The CDR3 here is CASSFSQDYNEQFF. CDR3 DNA sequence: TGCGCCAGCAGCTTCAGTCAGGACTACAATGAGCAGTTCTTC.

V usage is TRBV27 and J usage is TRBJ2-7; no clear D. The CDR3 is 13 amino acids. Germline assignment: CDR1 MNHEY and CDR2 SMNVEV (reference sequence). V lost 2 bases and J 0 bases, leaving 5 bases between the germline ends. Here the CDR3 reads CASSLATSYEQYF. The CDR3 region has the DNA TGTGCCAGCAGTTTAGCTACCTCCTACGAGCAGTACTTC.

In DNA form, the CDR3 reads TGTGCCAGCAGTTACACCAGAAGCACAGATACGCAGTATTTT. Translation: CASSYTRSTDTQYF. This chain uses TRBV6-6 with TRBJ2-3; D unresolved. CDR1 and CDR2 from the germline V gene are MNHNY and SVGAGI (reference sequence). The CDR3 extends over 14 amino acids. Deletions cut 2 bases from V and 0 bases from J, with 6 bases between.

The chain carries TRBV9 and TRBJ1-1, with D possibly TRBD1 on 6 matching bases. With 0 bases removed from V and 1 base from J, the gap between germline ends came to 10 bases. The germline V gene encodes CDR1 SGDLS and CDR2 YYNGEE. This CDR3 is built from 15 residues. The CDR3 here is CASSVVGGPNTEAFF. In nucleotides, the CDR3 is TGTGCCAGCAGCGTAGTCGGGGGGCCGAACACTGAAGCTTTCTTT.

A note on this clone: Other DNA sequences in the sample encode the same CDR3. The chain links TRBV7-9 to TRBJ1-1; D is unclear. The CDR3 runs 14 residues. V lost 3 bases and J 0 bases, leaving 8 bases between the germline ends. Germline V gives CDR1 SEHNR, CDR2 FQNEAQ (reference sequence). The CDR3 DNA sequence: TGTGCCAGCAGCTTGGGCCAAATGAACACTGAAGCTTTCTTT. This encodes CASSLGQMNTEAFF.

J is TRBJ1-5 and V is TRBV2; possible D gene TRBD1, 6 bases. CDR1 and CDR2 (germline): SNHLY, FYNNEI. V gave up 5 bases and J gave up 6 bases, with 17 bases separating them. CDR3 length equals 15 residues. The CDR3 nucleotides are TGTGCCAGCAGTTTAGGGGGGGGCTTGGGTCAGCCCCAGCATTTT. Its translation is CASSLGGGLGQPQHF.

This clone was counted once. The V and J genes are TRBV9 and TRBJ1-3, with a possible D match to TRBD1 (5 bases). CDR1 and CDR2 (germline): SGDLS, YYNGEE. The CDR3 sequence is 12 residues long. V was clipped by 0 bases and J by 14 bases, with 12 bases between them. Here the CDR3 reads CASSVVEGRLYF. In DNA, the CDR3 is TGTGCCAGCAGCGTAGTGGAGGGGAGATTATATTTT.